The 23 T cell receptor beta chains in this list originate from one sample, sequenced in a study of shared clonotypes between healthy human individuals. Sequencing used immunoSEQ multiplex PCR; TCRdb keeps in-frame clones, though not all of them. The sample holds 2,500,000 or so clones, under 95% seen once. Input material: naive CD4+ T cells from PBMCs. Subset described: CD45RA+ positively selected. These receptors were collected from a man aged 18 to 30 in good health. Some clones in this sample may be carry-over from other donors' samples.

The sample holds one count of this clone. The rearrangement joins TRBV4-1 to TRBJ2-3; TRBD2 is a possible D gene (5 bases). V dropped 0 bases and J dropped 0 bases, with 10 bases sitting between them. The CDR3 spans 16 residues. The germline CDR1 and CDR2 sequences are MGHRA and YSYEKL. The DNA for the CDR3 is TGCGCCAGCAGCCAAGATGGCCTAGCTAGCACAGATACGCAGTATTTT. This gives the protein CASSQDGLASTDTQYF.

This clone was detected only once. The chain combines TRBV10-3 with TRBJ2-7, with TRBD1 matching over 8 bases. The germline gives CDR1 ENHRY, CDR2 SYGVKD. CDR3 size: 13 residues. Trimming took 11 bases from V and 4 from J; bases not matched to a gene: 10. CDR3: CASQGALFYEQYF. In DNA form, the CDR3 reads TGTGCCTCCCAGGGGGCCTTGTTTTACGAGCAGTACTTC.

On this clone itself: Within the sample, other DNA sequences also encode this same CDR3. The V gene is TRBV9, the J gene TRBJ2-7; 7 bases are shared with TRBD1. The germline V gene encodes CDR1 SGDLS and CDR2 YYNGEE. The CDR3 consists of 13 residues. V shed 4 bases and J 0 bases; nucleotides not matched to a gene: 1. CDR3 bases: TGTGCCAGCAGCCGGGACAGCTCCTACGAGCAGTACTTC. This codes for CASSRDSSYEQYF. Full variable domain (missing parts from reference TRBV9 and TRBJ2-7): DSGVTQTPKHLITATGQRVTLRCSPRSGDLSVYWYQQSLDQGLQFLIQYYNGEERAKGNILERFSAQQFPDLHSELNLSSLELGDSALYFCASSRDSSYEQYFGPGTRLTVT.

The rearrangement links TRBV10-3 to TRBJ2-2, with a tentative D call TRBD2 (5 bases). The CDR3 is 14 residues long. With 10 bases removed from V and 4 bases from J, the gap between germline ends came to 16 bases. The V gene's germline CDR1 is ENHRY and CDR2 SYGVKD. The CDR3, as DNA: TGTGCCACCTCCCGGGGAGATAGCACCGGGGAGCTGTTTTTT. Protein: CATSRGDSTGELFF.

J is TRBJ2-1 and V is TRBV7-3; D remains unclear. Germline loops: CDR1 SGHTA, CDR2 FQGTGA. The ends were cut back, 5 bases at V and 3 bases at J, with 23 bases in the middle. There are 18 residues in the CDR3. CDR3 residues: CASSRSRIAGDYYNEQFF. The CDR3 nucleotides read TGTGCCAGCAGCCGAAGTCGTATAGCAGGCGATTACTACAATGAGCAGTTCTTC.

The rearrangement links TRBV29-1 to TRBJ2-1; 9 nucleotides match TRBD2. The CDR3 extends over 13 amino acids. In germline, CDR1 is SQVTM, CDR2 ANQGSEA. V dropped 7 bases and J dropped 10; count of bases not matched to a gene: 11. CDR3 in amino acids: CSDSGRNQNEQFF. DNA for the CDR3: TGCAGCGACAGCGGGAGGAATCAAAACGAGCAGTTCTTC.

The chain uses TRBV19 and TRBJ1-1, with D perhaps matching TRBD1 (6 bases). The germline CDR1 and CDR2 sequences are LNHDA and SQIVND (reference sequence). The CDR3 loop spans 17 amino acids. V was cut by 4 bases and J by 5 bases, with 23 bases left in between. The CDR3 spells CASSSLAGALRPTEAFF. CDR3 sequence (DNA): TGTGCCAGTAGTAGTTTGGCAGGGGCCCTTCGCCCAACTGAAGCTTTCTTT.

V gene TRBV30 combines with J gene TRBJ2-7; tentative D call: TRBD2 (6 bases). Trimming took off 8 bases at V and 0 bases at J, with 14 bases between the two ends. Germline assignment: CDR1 GTSNPN and CDR2 SVGIG (reference sequence). The CDR3 runs to 13 residues. Here the CDR3 reads CAGEKRASYEQYF. The CDR3 bases are TGTGCCGGTGAGAAGCGGGCCTCCTACGAGCAGTACTTC.

This chain connects TRBV28 to TRBJ1-2; a possible D gene is TRBD1 (6 bases). The CDR3 extends over 13 amino acids. Trimming removed 5 bases at V and 4 bases at J, with 11 bases between. Germline-derived CDR1 and CDR2 are MDHEN and SYDVKM. CDR3 loop: CASSRQAGYGYTF. The DNA of the CDR3 is TGTGCCAGCAGTCGACAGGCGGGCTATGGCTACACCTTC.

This chain connects TRBV6-5 to TRBJ2-7; possibly TRBD2 for D (5 bases). The germline V gene has CDR1 MNHEY and CDR2 SVGAGI. CDR3 length: 14 amino acids. V shed 2 bases and J shed 3 bases, with 11 bases lying between them. CDR3 sequence reads: CASSYGRVNYEQYF. The CDR3 bases are TGTGCCAGCAGTTACGGGCGGGTTAACTACGAGCAGTACTTC.

This chain joins TRBV2 and TRBJ2-4; 13 positions agree with TRBD2. Germline loops: CDR1 SNHLY, CDR2 FYNNEI. The CDR3 sequence is 14 residues long. J was trimmed by 13 bases and V by 3 bases; bases with no gene match: 6. The DNA of the CDR3 is TGTGCCAGCAGTGAGCGACTAGCGGGAGGCCAGCAGTACTTC. It translates to CASSERLAGGQQYF.

The V call is TRBV7-3, the J call TRBJ1-2, with D possibly matching TRBD1 (5 bases). Germline V gene lookup returns CDR1 SGHTA and CDR2 FQGTGA. This CDR3 is 13 amino acids long. The V and J ends lost 2 bases and 6 bases respectively, with 10 bases between them. CDR3 nucleotide sequence: TGTGCCAGCAGCTTAGCTGGGGGGAATGGCTACACCTTC. Protein: CASSLAGGNGYTF.

As to this clone: Other DNA sequences in this sample translate to the same CDR3. The gene calls are TRBV6-6 and TRBJ2-7; no firm D call. The CDR3 extends over 12 amino acids. The V gene's germline CDR1 is MNHNY and CDR2 SVGAGI (reference sequence). V lost 6 bases to trimming and J lost 3 bases, with 9 bases between them. The CDR3 spells CASSPGRYEQYF. Written as DNA, the CDR3 is TGTGCCAGCAGCCCCGGACGCTACGAGCAGTACTTC.

This clone has a single count. The rearrangement links TRBV11-2 to TRBJ2-3; 7 bases agree with TRBD1. Germline CDR1 and CDR2: SGHAT and FQNNGV. V was clipped by 2 bases and J by 5 bases; unmatched bases: 7. The CDR3 runs 15 residues. The CDR3 region is CASSLRTGGRDTQYF. CDR3 nucleotide sequence: TGTGCCAGCAGCTTAAGGACAGGTGGGCGAGATACGCAGTATTTT. Variable domain in full (rest from reference TRBV11-2 and TRBJ2-3): EAGVAQSPRYKIIEKRQSVAFWCNPISGHATLYWYQQILGQGPKLLIQFQNNGVVDDSQLPKDRFSAERLKGVDSTLKIQPAKLEDSAVYLCASSLRTGGRDTQYFGPGTRLTVL.

V and J are TRBV18 and TRBJ1-1, with D tentatively TRBD1 (6 bases). Germline assignment: CDR1 KGHSH and CDR2 LQKENI. The CDR3 loop spans 14 amino acids. Between the trimmed V and J ends, which lost 2 bases and 1 base, there was a span of 8 bases. The CDR3 DNA reads TGTGCCAGCTCACCAGGGGGGCAGAACACTGAAGCTTTCTTT. Translation gives CASSPGGQNTEAFF.

The rearrangement links TRBV7-8 to TRBJ2-2; 8 nucleotides agree with TRBD1. This CDR3 spans 14 amino acids. The V segment lost 5 bases and the J segment 4 bases; nucleotides outside the gene matches: 3. The germline CDR1 and CDR2 sequences are SGHVS and FQNEAQ. CDR3 in DNA: TGTGCCAGCAGCAGAACAGGGGGCACCGGGGAGCTGTTTTTT. This translates into CASSRTGGTGELFF.

The V gene is TRBV7-6, the J gene TRBJ2-3, with D perhaps being TRBD1 or TRBD2 (5 bases each). The V end was cut by 6 bases, the J end by 4 bases, with 14 bases between. Germline V CDR1 and CDR2: SGHVS, FNYEAQ. This CDR3 has 14 amino acids. The CDR3 nucleotides are TGTGCCAGCAGTCTGGGGACGCCCCCAGATACGCAGTATTTT. The encoded protein is CASSLGTPPDTQYF.

V usage is TRBV9 and J usage is TRBJ2-7; perhaps TRBD1 as D (8 bases). CDR1 is SGDLS, CDR2 YYNGEE, per germline. CDR3 length equals 15 residues. The germline V and J ends were trimmed by 3 bases and 2 bases, with 15 bases remaining between them. CDR3 in DNA: TGTGCCAGCAGCGAGGGAGGGACAGGAACCTACGAGCAGTACTTC. It translates to CASSEGGTGTYEQYF.

Regarding this clone: Other nucleotide sequences from this sample produce the same CDR3. J is TRBJ2-1 and V is TRBV9; no definite D call. Germline V gene data show CDR1 as SGDLS and CDR2 as YYNGEE. The CDR3 is 14 amino acids. V lost 0 bases and J 5 bases, leaving 9 bases between the germline ends. CDR3 DNA sequence: TGTGCCAGCAGCGTAGCCGGGCCCCACAATGAGCAGTTCTTC. Translation: CASSVAGPHNEQFF.

V usage is TRBV29-1 and J usage is TRBJ2-1; D is possibly TRBD2 (6 bases). CDR3 length: 14 residues. The germline V gene encodes CDR1 SQVTM and CDR2 ANQGSEA. Trimming pared 4 bases from V and 4 bases from J, leaving 14 bases between. The CDR3 DNA reads TGCAGCGTTGCGGCTAGCGTATGGTACAATGAGCAGTTCTTC. It is translated as CSVAASVWYNEQFF.

The chain couples TRBV7-3 to TRBJ2-5, with D unresolved. CDR1 and CDR2 from the germline V gene are SGHTA and FQGTGA. This CDR3 has 12 amino acids. The germline V and J ends were trimmed by 4 bases and 5 bases, with 8 bases remaining between them. This chain's CDR3 is CASSSDGETQYF. In DNA form, the CDR3 reads TGTGCCAGCAGCTCGGACGGGGAGACCCAGTACTTC. The variable domain in full, completed from reference TRBV7-3 and TRBJ2-5, reads GAGVSQTPSNKVTEKGKYVELRCDPISGHTALYWYRQSLGQGPEFLIYFQGTGAADDSGLPNDRFFAVRPEGSVSTLKIQRTERGDSAVYLCASSSDGETQYFGPGTRLLVL.

This chain uses TRBV5-1 with TRBJ1-1; D gene uncertain. Germline CDR1 and CDR2: SGHRS and YFSETQ. V was cut by 0 bases and J by 2 bases, with 11 bases left in between. This CDR3 has 15 residues. CDR3 in amino acids: CASSLAPTRNTEAFF. The CDR3 DNA follows: TGCGCCAGCAGCTTGGCCCCCACAAGAAACACTGAAGCTTTCTTT.

The chain couples TRBV28 to TRBJ2-7; D perhaps matches TRBD1 (5 bases). Germline lookup yields CDR1 MDHEN and CDR2 SYDVKM. V was clipped by 5 bases and J by 5 bases, with 10 bases between them. CDR3 length: 12 amino acids. CDR3 residues: CASSPRQNEQYF. DNA of the CDR3: TGTGCCAGCAGTCCTCGACAGAACGAGCAGTACTTC.